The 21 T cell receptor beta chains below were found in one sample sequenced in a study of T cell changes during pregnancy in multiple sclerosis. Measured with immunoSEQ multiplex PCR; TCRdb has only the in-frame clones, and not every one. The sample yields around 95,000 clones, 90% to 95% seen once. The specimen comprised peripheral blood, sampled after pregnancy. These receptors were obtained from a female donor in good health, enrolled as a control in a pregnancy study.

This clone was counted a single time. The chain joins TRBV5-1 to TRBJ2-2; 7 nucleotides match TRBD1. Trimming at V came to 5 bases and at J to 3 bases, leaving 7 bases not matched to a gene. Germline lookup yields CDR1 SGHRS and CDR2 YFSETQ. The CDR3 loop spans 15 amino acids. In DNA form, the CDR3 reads TGCGCCAGCAGATCAGGGGGATCGGACACCGGGGAGCTGTTTTTT. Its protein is CASRSGGSDTGELFF. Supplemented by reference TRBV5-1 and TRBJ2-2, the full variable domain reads KAGVTQTPRYLIKTRGQQVTLSCSPISGHRSVSWYQQTPGQGLQFLFEYFSETQRNKGNFPGRFSGRQFSNSRSEMNVSTLELGDSALYLCASRSGGSDTGELFFGEGSRLTVL.

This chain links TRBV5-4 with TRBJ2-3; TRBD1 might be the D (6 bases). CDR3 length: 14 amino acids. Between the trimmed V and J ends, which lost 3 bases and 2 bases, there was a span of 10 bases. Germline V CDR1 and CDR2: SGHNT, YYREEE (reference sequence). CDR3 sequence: CASSSRTATDTQYF. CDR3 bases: TGTGCCAGCAGCTCCAGGACAGCCACAGATACGCAGTATTTT.

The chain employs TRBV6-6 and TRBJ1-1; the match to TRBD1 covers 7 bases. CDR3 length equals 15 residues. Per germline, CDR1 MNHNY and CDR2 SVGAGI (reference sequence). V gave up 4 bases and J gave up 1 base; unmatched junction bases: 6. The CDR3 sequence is CASSSSGTANTEAFF. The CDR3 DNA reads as TGTGCCAGCAGTTCCTCCGGGACAGCGAACACTGAAGCTTTCTTT.

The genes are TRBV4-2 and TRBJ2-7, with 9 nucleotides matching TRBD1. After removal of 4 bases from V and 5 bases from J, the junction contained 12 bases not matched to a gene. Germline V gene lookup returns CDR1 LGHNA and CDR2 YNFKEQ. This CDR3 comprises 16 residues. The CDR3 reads CASSLTGGGEVDEQYF. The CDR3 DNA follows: TGTGCCAGCAGCCTAACAGGGGGCGGGGAGGTCGACGAGCAGTACTTC.

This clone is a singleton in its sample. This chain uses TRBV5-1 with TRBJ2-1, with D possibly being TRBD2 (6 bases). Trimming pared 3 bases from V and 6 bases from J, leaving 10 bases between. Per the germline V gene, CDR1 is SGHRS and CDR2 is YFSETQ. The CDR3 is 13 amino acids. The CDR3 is CASSSLSGNEQFF. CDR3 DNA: TGCGCCAGCAGCTCACTTAGCGGCAATGAGCAGTTCTTC. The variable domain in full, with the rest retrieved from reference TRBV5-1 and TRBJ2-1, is KAGVTQTPRYLIKTRGQQVTLSCSPISGHRSVSWYQQTPGQGLQFLFEYFSETQRNKGNFPGRFSGRQFSNSRSEMNVSTLELGDSALYLCASSSLSGNEQFFGPGTRLTVL.

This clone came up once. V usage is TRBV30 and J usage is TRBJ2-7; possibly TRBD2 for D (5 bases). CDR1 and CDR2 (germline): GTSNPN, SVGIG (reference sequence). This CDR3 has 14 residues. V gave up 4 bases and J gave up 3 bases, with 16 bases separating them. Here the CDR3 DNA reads TGTGCCTGGACCCCCCGGGTGGGGAGCTACGAGCAGTACTTC. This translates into CAWTPRVGSYEQYF.

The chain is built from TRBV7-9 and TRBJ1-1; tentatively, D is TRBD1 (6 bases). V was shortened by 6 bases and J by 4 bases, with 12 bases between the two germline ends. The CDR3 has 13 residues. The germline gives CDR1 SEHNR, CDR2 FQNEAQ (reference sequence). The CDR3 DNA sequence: TGTGCCAGCAGTTACCGGGACACCACTGAAGCTTTCTTT. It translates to CASSYRDTTEAFF. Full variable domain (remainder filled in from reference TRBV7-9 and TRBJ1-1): DTGVSQNPRHKITKRGQNVTFRCDPISEHNRLYWYRQTLGQGPEFLTYFQNEAQLEKSRLLSDRFSAERPKGSFSTLEIQRTEQGDSAMYLCASSYRDTTEAFFGQGTRLTVV.

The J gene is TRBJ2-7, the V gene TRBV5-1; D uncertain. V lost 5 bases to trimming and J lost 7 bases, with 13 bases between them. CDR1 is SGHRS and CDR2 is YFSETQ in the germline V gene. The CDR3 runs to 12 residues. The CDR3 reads CASSSPPREQYF. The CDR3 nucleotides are TGCGCCAGCAGTTCGCCTCCTCGGGAGCAGTACTTC. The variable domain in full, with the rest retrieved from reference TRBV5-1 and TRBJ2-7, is KAGVTQTPRYLIKTRGQQVTLSCSPISGHRSVSWYQQTPGQGLQFLFEYFSETQRNKGNFPGRFSGRQFSNSRSEMNVSTLELGDSALYLCASSSPPREQYFGPGTRLTVT.

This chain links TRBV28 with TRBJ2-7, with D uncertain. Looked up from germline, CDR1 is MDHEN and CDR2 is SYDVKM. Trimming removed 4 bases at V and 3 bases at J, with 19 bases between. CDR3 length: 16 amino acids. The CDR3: CASSSPWALSRYEQYF. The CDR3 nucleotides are TGTGCCAGCAGTTCACCATGGGCCTTGAGCCGCTACGAGCAGTACTTC. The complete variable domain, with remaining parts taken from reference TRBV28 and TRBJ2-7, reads DVKVTQSSRYLVKRTGEKVFLECVQDMDHENMFWYRQDPGLGLRLIYFSYDVKMKEKGDIPEGYSVSREKKERFSLILESASTNQTSMYLCASSSPWALSRYEQYFGPGTRLTVT.

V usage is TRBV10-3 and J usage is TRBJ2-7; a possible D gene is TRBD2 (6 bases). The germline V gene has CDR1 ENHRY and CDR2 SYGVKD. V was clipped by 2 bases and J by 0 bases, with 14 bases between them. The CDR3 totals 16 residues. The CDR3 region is CAISELGGRYSYEQYF. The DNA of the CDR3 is TGTGCCATCAGTGAGCTCGGGGGTCGGTACTCCTACGAGCAGTACTTC.

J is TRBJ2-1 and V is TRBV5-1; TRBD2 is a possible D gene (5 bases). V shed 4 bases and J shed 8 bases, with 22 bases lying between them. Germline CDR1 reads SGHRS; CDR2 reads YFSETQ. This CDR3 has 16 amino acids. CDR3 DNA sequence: TGCGCCAGCAGCCCCCCCTCTACGGGATATATCGATGAGCAGTTCTTC. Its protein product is CASSPPSTGYIDEQFF.

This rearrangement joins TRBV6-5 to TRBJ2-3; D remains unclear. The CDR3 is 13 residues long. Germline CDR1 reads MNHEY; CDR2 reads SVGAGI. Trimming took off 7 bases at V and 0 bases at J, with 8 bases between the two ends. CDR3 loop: CASKWRSTDTQYF. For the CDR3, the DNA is TGTGCCAGCAAGTGGCGGAGCACAGATACGCAGTATTTT.

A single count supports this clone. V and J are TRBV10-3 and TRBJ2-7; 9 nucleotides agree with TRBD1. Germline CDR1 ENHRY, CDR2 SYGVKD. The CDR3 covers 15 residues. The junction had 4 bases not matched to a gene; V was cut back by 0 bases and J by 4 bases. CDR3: CAISESGTGQYEQYF. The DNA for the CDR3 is TGTGCCATCAGTGAGTCCGGGACAGGGCAATACGAGCAGTACTTC.

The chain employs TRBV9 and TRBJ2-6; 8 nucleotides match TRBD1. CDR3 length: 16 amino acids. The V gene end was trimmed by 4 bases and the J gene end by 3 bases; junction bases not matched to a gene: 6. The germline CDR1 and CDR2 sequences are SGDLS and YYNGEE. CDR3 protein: CASSSQGAGGANVLTF. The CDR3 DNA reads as TGTGCCAGCAGCTCCCAGGGGGCCGGTGGGGCCAACGTCCTGACTTTC.

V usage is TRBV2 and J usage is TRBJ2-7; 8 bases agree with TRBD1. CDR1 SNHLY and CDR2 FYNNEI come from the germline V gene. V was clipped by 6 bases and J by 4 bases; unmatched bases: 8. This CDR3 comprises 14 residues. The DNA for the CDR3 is TGTGCCAGCAGAGGGACAGGAGGAGGGTACGAGCAGTACTTC. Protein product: CASRGTGGGYEQYF.

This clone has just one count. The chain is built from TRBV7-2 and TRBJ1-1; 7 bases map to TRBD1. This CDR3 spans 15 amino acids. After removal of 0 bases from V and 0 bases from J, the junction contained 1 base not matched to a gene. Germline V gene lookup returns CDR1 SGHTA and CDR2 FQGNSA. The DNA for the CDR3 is TGTGCCAGCAGCTTAGCGGGACAGCTGAACACTGAAGCTTTCTTT. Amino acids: CASSLAGQLNTEAFF.

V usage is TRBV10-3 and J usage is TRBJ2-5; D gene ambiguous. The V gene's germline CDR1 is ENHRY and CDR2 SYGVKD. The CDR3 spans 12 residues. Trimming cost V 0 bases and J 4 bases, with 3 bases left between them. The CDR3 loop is CAISESAETQYF. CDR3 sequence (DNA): TGTGCCATCAGTGAGTCGGCAGAGACCCAGTACTTC.

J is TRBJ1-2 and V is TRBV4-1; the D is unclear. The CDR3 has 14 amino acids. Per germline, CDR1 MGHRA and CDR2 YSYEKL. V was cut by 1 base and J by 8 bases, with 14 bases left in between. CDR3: CASSQVRQRMGYTF. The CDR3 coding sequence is TGCGCCAGCAGCCAAGTAAGGCAGCGTATGGGCTACACCTTC.

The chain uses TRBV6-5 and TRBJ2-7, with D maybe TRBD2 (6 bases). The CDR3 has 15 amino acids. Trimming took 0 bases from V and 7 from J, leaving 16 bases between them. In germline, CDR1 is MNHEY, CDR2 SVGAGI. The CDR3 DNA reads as TGTGCCAGCAGTTACTCGACGGACGGGGGTTGGGAGCAGTACTTC. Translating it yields CASSYSTDGGWEQYF.

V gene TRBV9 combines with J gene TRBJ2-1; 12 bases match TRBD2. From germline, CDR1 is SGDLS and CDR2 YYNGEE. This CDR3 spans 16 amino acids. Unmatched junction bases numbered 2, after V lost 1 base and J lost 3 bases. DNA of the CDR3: TGTGCCAGCAGCGTACTAGCGGGAGGGTTCTACAATGAGCAGTTCTTC. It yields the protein CASSVLAGGFYNEQFF.

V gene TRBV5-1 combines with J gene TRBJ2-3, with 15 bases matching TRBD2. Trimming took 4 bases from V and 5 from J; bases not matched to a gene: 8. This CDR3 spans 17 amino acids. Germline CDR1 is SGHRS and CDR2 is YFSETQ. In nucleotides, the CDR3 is TGCGCCAGCAGCGACGGGGGACTAGCGGGAGGAGGAGATACGCAGTATTTT. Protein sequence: CASSDGGLAGGGDTQYF.